This TCR beta chain was sequenced during a study of vaccination and CD4 T cells after COVID-19. Study-level background: Post-vaccine sample collection happened at a median of about ten weeks after dose two, ranging 14 to 241.

Cultured CD4+ T-cell DNA underwent Oncomine TCR Beta short-read sequencing. TCRdb reprocessed the PCR reads via MiXCR and lists one record per CDR3 protein. The sample contains fewer than 3,500 distinct CDR3 sequences, about 39% of which appear only once. V lost 5 bases and J lost 1, with 14 bases in between. CDR3 length equals 15 residues. The V gene's germline CDR1 is MDHEN and CDR2 SYDVKM. The treatment here: roughly 11-day PBMC culture with coronavirus spike peptide pools or control peptides (ViraFEST assay). From the unexposed donor, CD4+ T cells were collected ahead of the COVID-19 pandemic (2011-2018). Antigen-specific T cell expansion with peptide pools preceded TCR sequencing in the ViraFEST approach. Alongside around 10 IU/ml IL-2 and around 10 ug/ml peptide pools, PBMCs were cultured at some 2.1 million per well. Worth noting for this clonotype: What it recognizes is unknown.

General study findings and limits: Spike mono-reactive clones accounted for 304 of the 307 vaccine-specific clones found in convalescent patients.

This clonotype originated in a human donor in good health. The sample taken for sequencing was CD4+ T cells from blood, cultured in vitro. This chain joins TRBV28 and TRBJ1-1; D is uncertain. The CDR3 spells CASSDTGRTNTEAFF. CDR3 sequence (DNA): TGTGCCAGCAGTGATACCGGACGGACGAACACTGAAGCTTTCTTT.